This T cell receptor (beta chain) was sequenced during a study of shared clonotypes between healthy human individuals (dated by TCRdb to 2020 to 2021). Notes on the research overall: The cohort comprised a couple of women and a few men aged 18 to 49 years. For each donor, three plates each were used for CD4 naive and CD4 memory, two plates were used for CD8 naive, and one plate was used for CD8 memory. Between about 0.94 and 8.9 billion PBMCs per donor were obtained by leukapheresis. To estimate repertoire size and how much clonotypes are shared between individuals, the study performed deep sequencing of blood TCR repertoires from five healthy adults. Different laboratories and diverse techniques were used to prepare libraries and sequence TCR repertoires, to increase sequencing depth and limit assay-specific biases.

Regarding this clone: The antigen it binds to is not known. Nothing much larger sits one base from this clone, and base qualities are not available.

Donors were healthy HIV-negative adults with no recently reported acute infections or vaccinations. All donors were Caucasian adults living in Nashville, Tennessee, USA. Magnetic negative selection was used to enrich CD4+ T cells, after which naive cells were positively selected on CD45RA and the negative fraction became the memory subset. After blood collection by leukapheresis, PBMCs were isolated using Ficoll-Histopaque density gradient centrifugation and then cryopreserved in the vapor phase of liquid nitrogen. Analytical flow cytometry was used to check the purity and quantity of every magnetically sorted T cell population. Genomic DNA was isolated from each sorted fraction and quantified by UV absorbance on a Nanodrop 2000c. Study-level results and caveats: Even with the large sequencing depth, rarefaction of the sorted-subset datasets indicated that sequencing was incomplete. Sampling was restricted to blood, and TCR repertoires in tissues likely differ from the TCR repertoires found in blood. Because the study included a small number of donors, the genetic and exposure-history diversity represented was limited. About 5% of naive CD4, approximately 3.7% of naive CD8, approximately 2.2% of memory CD4, and over 0.35% of memory CD8 clonotypes were shared across four donors. Compared with non-shared clonotypes, clonotypes shared by all four sorted-subset donors had higher generation probabilities. Pairwise subsampling led to the expectation that sequencing depth would affect the degree of clonotype sharing among donors. Naive subsets generally had larger estimated clonotype richness than memory subsets.

Using the deep immunoSEQ assay, TCR CDR3 regions were amplified from genomic DNA by multiplex PCR. Extracted genomic DNA from each cell subset was distributed evenly across all wells of several immunoSEQ 96-well plates, and each plate was treated as a replicate. For sorted subsets, each replicate PCR was loaded with 200 to 250 ng genomic DNA, equivalent to 32,000 or so T cell genomes. The purified libraries were quantified using a Qubit 3.0 fluorometer, sized with a Bioanalyzer 2100, and then quantified again using the KAPA Library Quantification kit. Every immunoSEQ 96-well plate was sequenced on a dedicated single-read 150-cycle Illumina NextSeq 550 flow cell. On the authors' methods: Because only junctional sequences without quality scores were contained in the immunoSEQ output, filtering matching that applied to full-length reads could not be performed. To assign V/J genes and CDR3, sequences were annotated against IMGT germline references using PyIR, a Python wrapper for IgBLAST v1.9. Reads were removed for weak V/J assignments (E-value above 1e-6), missing CDR3, stop codons, out-of-frame junctions, or ambiguous translated residues. V3J clonotypes were defined as sequences sharing the same inferred V gene, J gene, and CDR3 amino acid sequence. Percentage overlap between repertoires was calculated by dividing the number of shared unique clonotypes by the size of the smaller repertoire. Repertoire richness was assessed with RTK rarefaction, the Chao1 estimator, and Recon v2.1 estimates of unobserved clonotypes. Generation probabilities were computed with OLGA for all TCRbeta clonotypes obtained by the gDNA method from four donors. Entries here come from immuneACCESS through TCRdb and include only in-frame sequences with V and J called. Some clones fail to appear in such tables; in the studies checked, an unresolved V gene covers under half of the shortfall, and the cause of the remainder is unknown. Clone size and V and J calls were adopted from that table, with D and trimming inferred from the DNA. In this sample the table shows about 2.4 million clones, more than 85% of which occur a single time. Roughly 0.39% of the sample is in the top ten clones.

This clonotype was sampled from a man between 18 and 35 years old in good health. Some clones in this sample may be carry-over from other donors' samples. Sequenced sample: naive CD4+ T cells from PBMCs. Per the publication, the cell subset or site label means: CD45RA+ positively selected.

At the DNA level, the sequence is TGTGCCAGCAGTCAAGAACGGACCCCACGGGCGCTCGAGCAGTACTTC. This yields the protein CASSQERTPRALEQYF. The V and J segments used are TRBV28 and TRBJ2-7; the D segment cannot be called with confidence. From the cysteine through the phenylalanine, the CDR3 covers 16 amino acids. Only CDR3 DNA remains: 48 bases, in frame from the first base. The V and J ends are trimmed by 5 bases and 6 bases, leaving 23 bases between them. The germline V gene gives CDR1 as MDHEN and CDR2 as SYDVKM.